The present T cell receptor beta chain was sequenced within a study of T cell responses to AZD1222 COVID-19 vaccine. The wider study: Both about-4-week and about-12-week second-dose recipients were combined. Study results and caveats: The sample set comprised mostly white British donors with more females, and clonal diversity was possibly underestimated. Repertoire samples came only from after the peak T cell response.

This clone has a single count. Antigen specificity is unknown. Sequenced by immunoSEQ multiplex PCR; TCRdb stores in-frame clones only, minus some. The sample carries tens of thousands of clones, approximately 84% recorded once. The CDR3 loop spans 14 amino acids. After removal of 5 bases from V and 6 bases from J, the junction contained 5 bases not matched to a gene. CDR1 and CDR2 from the germline V gene are LNHDA and SQIVND (reference sequence). The source is an adult in good health. Sequencing was performed on peripheral blood, taken on day 0 of AZD1222 vaccination. This chain uses TRBV19 with TRBJ1-1; 11 bases match TRBD1. The DNA for the CDR3 is TGTGCCAGTAGTCCCGGGACAGGGGGGGCTGAAGCTTTCTTT. It yields the protein CASSPGTGGAEAFF.